This TCR beta chain was identified in a study of T cell responses to AZD1222 COVID-19 vaccine. Study-wide results and caveats: AZD1222 recipients seropositive at baseline numbered only six. A mostly white British donor set with more females was recruited, and clonal diversity was possibly underestimated.

The method was immunoSEQ multiplex PCR; TCRdb's version includes in-frame clones alone and lacks a portion of them. The table includes around 270,000 clones, about 94% detected once. This clone was seen only once. The target antigen is unknown. CDR3 size: 17 residues. Deletions cut 6 bases from V and 0 bases from J, with 18 bases between. The germline gives CDR1 MDHEN, CDR2 SYDVKM. The gene calls are TRBV28 and TRBJ2-4; TRBD1 is a possible D gene (6 bases). The sequencing used peripheral blood, collected 28 days after the second AZD1222 dose. The TCR was taken from an adult who received the AZD1222 COVID-19 vaccine. CDR3 bases: TGTGCCAGCAGCGACCATCACAGGGTCCTAGCCAAAAACATTCAGTACTTC. It is translated as CASSDHHRVLAKNIQYF.